This TCR beta chain was recovered during a study of T cells in Graves' hyperthyroidism and ophthalmopathy. Study as a whole: The authors collected peripheral blood at initial diagnosis, before any treatment.

As to this clonotype: Its antigen is still unknown.

Diagnosis rested on symptoms, serum thyroxine and TRAb, thyroid ultrasound, and orbital computed tomography. Germline values: CDR1 MNHNS, CDR2 SASEGT. The CDR3 has 15 amino acids. V shed 0 bases and J shed 2 bases, with 10 bases lying between them. The investigators amplified TCR beta CDR3 regions from RNA transcripts. The HTBI set primed first-round TCR CDR3 RT-PCR. TCRdb re-derived calls from the multiplex PCR reads in MiXCR, one entry per CDR3 protein. The sample carries about 600,000 distinct CDR3 sequences, approximately 15% recorded once. Study observations and caveats: Ophthalmopathy cases were set apart from stable hyperthyroidism by a 13 V-J model. Clonotypes that were expanded in thyroid above 0.001 mostly appeared in blood too.

The TCR comes from a woman in her forties with Graves' ophthalmopathy. Sequencing input: blood. The chain carries TRBV6-1 and TRBJ1-2; the D is unclear. The DNA of the CDR3 is TGTGCCAGCAGTGAAGCGTCTTACGTAAACTATGGCTACACCTTC. Translated: CASSEASYVNYGYTF.